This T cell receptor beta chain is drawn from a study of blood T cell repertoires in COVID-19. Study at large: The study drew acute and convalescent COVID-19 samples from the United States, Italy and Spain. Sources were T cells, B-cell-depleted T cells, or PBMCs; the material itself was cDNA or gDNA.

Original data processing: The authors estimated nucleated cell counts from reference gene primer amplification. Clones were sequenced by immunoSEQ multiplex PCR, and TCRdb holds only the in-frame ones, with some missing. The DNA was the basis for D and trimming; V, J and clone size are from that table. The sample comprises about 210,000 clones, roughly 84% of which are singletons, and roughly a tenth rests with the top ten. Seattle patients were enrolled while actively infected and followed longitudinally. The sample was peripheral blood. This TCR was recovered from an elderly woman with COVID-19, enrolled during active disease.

The CDR3: CASGGAPYEQYV. The CDR3 nucleotides read TGTGCCAGCGGGGGGGCCCCCTACGAGCAGTACGTC. This rearrangement joins TRBV28 to TRBJ2-7, with D perhaps matching TRBD2 (7 bases). Germline assignment: CDR1 MDHEN and CDR2 SYDVKM. The V end lost 8 bases, the J end lost 2 bases, and 10 bases lay between the germline ends. CDR3 length: 12 residues.